The clone carrying this T cell receptor beta chain was recorded only once. Its specificity is unknown. This entry belongs to a study of cytomegalovirus exposure and HLA in healthy donors. Study-wide context: A prior study identified 110 million or so unique TCR beta sequences from some 200 million T cells.

The PCR contained 60 Vbeta and 13 Jbeta primers. TCRdb keeps only in-frame clones here, not all; method: immunoSEQ multiplex PCR. The sample has about 160,000 clones, roughly 80% seen once; the top ten hold approximately 1.4%. Study observations and caveats: Most likely, a cluster of highly shared sequence variants arose as a sequencing artifact.

The sample comprised PBMCs. The clonotype was recovered from a girl aged 5-17 years in good health and CMV-seropositive.

The CDR3 loop is CASSLLDRGIYEQYF. The CDR3 DNA sequence: TGTGCCAGCAGCTTGTTGGACAGGGGAATCTACGAGCAGTACTTC. The rearrangement links TRBV5-8 to TRBJ2-7; 9 bases align to TRBD1. J was trimmed by 3 bases and V by 1 base; bases with no gene match: 5. CDR3 length: 15 residues. CDR1 SGHTS and CDR2 YDEGEE come from the germline V gene.